This T cell receptor beta chain was recorded in a study of T cell responses to AZD1222 COVID-19 vaccine (TCRdb year 2021). About the study as a whole: A total of approximately 240 trial participants underwent TCR sequencing, of whom 207 received two doses of AZD1222 and about 25 received two doses of the MenACWY control vaccine. Trial participants were enrolled by age into subgroups of 18-55, 56-69 and 70-plus years, and 148, 28 and 57 TCR-sequenced participants, respectively, were included in these subgroups. Study-wide findings and limitations: After two AZD1222 doses, both the breadth and the depth of spike-specific TCRs were significantly higher than at day 0 and than in MenACWY recipients. In the small 56-69-year group, the increase in depth fell short of significance, most likely because of low power. Conclusions about previously exposed vaccinees were limited because only six AZD1222 recipients were SARS-CoV-2 seropositive at baseline. Reportedly, almost half of the unique spike-specific TCRs recognized epitopes lying outside the regions that are mutated in the B.1.351 and B.1.1.7 variants. The whole spike protein was spanned by vaccine-associated CD4 TCRs, and dominant responses were seen in regions 160-218 and 743-854. No day 14 peak-response samples were available, so repertoires were characterized only after the peak T cell response. Participants were mostly white British and included more females than males, and it was suggested by the authors that clonal diversity may have been underestimated.

The sample's time point label is to be understood as: sample from adult after SARS-CoV-2 infection, after symptom onset. Two convalescent COVID-19 patients, sampled after symptom onset from adults with prior SARS-CoV-2 infection, were also TCR-sequenced for comparison. The CDR3 regions of human TCRbeta chains were analyzed by immunosequencing. As for the original processing: Repertoire TCRs were matched against a reference library of SARS-CoV-2-specific TCRs generated with the MIRA antigen-specificity platform. Breadth was defined as the fraction of unique TCRs that were SARS-CoV-2-associated. Depth was defined as the fraction of total T cells that were SARS-CoV-2-associated. Using the MIRA data, each spike-specific TCR was mapped to the spike region that the TCR reacts to and placed in a CD4 or CD8 class. Log10-transformed breadth and depth values were compared by one-way ANOVA with Sidak's multiple comparisons tests. TCRdb holds this immuneACCESS table with in-frame rearrangements only. Some clones are missing; in checked studies, unresolved V genes explain under half, and the rest has no known cause. The V and J calls and clone size are taken from that table; D and trimming were inferred from the DNA. This sample has about 140,000 clones in its table, and 90% to 95% of those were observed once. The top ten constitute about 12% of the sample.

A few counts support this clone. Its antigen specificity is not known. Nothing much larger sits one base from this clone, and base qualities are not available. Its CDR3 holds 18 amino acids, cysteine through phenylalanine. Only the CDR3 region is kept as DNA, spanning 54 bases read in frame from base 1. Cut back by 0 bases and 6 bases, the V and J ends lie 20 bases apart. CDR1 is given as LGHDT and CDR2 as YNNKEL, both from the germline V gene (reference sequence). This material consisted of peripheral blood, taken after recovery from COVID-19. The sequence was obtained from an adult who had recovered from COVID-19. The chain is made from TRBV3-1 (or the pseudogene TRBV3-2) and TRBJ2-2; the D gene cannot be resolved beyond TRBD1 or TRBD2, each matching 5 bases. The CDR3 protein sequence reads: CASSQDVKWQGAAGELFF. The DNA sequence follows: TGTGCCAGCAGCCAAGACGTCAAGTGGCAGGGAGCAGCCGGGGAGCTGTTTTTT.